This TCR beta chain was recorded in a study of blood T cell repertoires in COVID-19. For the study at large: There were acute and convalescent COVID-19 samples, and they came from the United States, Italy and Spain.

The table came from immunoSEQ multiplex PCR; TCRdb's copy has only in-frame clones and leaves some out. The data contain 90,000 to 100,000 clones, around 76% of them singletons. The sequence was collected from an older man with acute or convalescent COVID-19. The sequencing sample was made of peripheral blood.

The CDR3 DNA follows: TGTGCCAGCAGTTACTCAGGAGATCCGTGGCCCCAGCATTTT. Protein product: CASSYSGDPWPQHF. The rearrangement links TRBV6-5 to TRBJ1-5, with unresolved D. CDR3 length equals 14 residues. In germline, CDR1 is MNHEY, CDR2 SVGAGI. Trimming removed 0 bases at V and 9 bases at J, with 12 bases between.